The text below deals with one TCR beta chain. The antigen is undetermined. The sample belongs to a study of T cells in Graves' hyperthyroidism and ophthalmopathy. Study conclusions and caveats: Most thyroid clonotypes expanded above 0.001 were also detected in blood.

From RNA transcripts, TCR beta CDR3 regions were amplified. HTBI primers drove first-round RT-PCR of the TCR CDR3. One entry per CDR3 protein, called by TCRdb with MiXCR from the multiplex PCR reads. The data show some 600,000 distinct CDR3 sequences, approximately 15% seen once. The CDR3 covers 15 residues. Germline lookup yields CDR1 GTSNPN and CDR2 SVGIG (reference sequence). V gave up 5 bases and J gave up 4 bases; unmatched junction bases: 8. The chain is built from TRBV30 and TRBJ1-4, with 9 positions matching TRBD1. This receptor was taken from a woman aged 25 to 39 with Graves' hyperthyroidism that later progressed to Graves' ophthalmopathy. Sequencing was performed on blood. DNA for the CDR3: TGTGCCTGGGGCGGGTTGACAGGGGGTAATGAAAAACTGTTTTTT. This sequence encodes CAWGGLTGGNEKLFF.